The clone carrying this T cell receptor beta chain has just one count. Under the authors' procedure: Nucleated cell number was recorded as an estimate derived from reference gene primer amplification. Some clones are missing from TCRdb's copy, which holds only in-frame ones; the method was immunoSEQ multiplex PCR. V and J calls and clone size are given by that table; D and trimming were obtained from the DNA. Of 150,000 to 200,000 clones listed, 75% to 90% are singletons. Participants came from fewer than 25 US areas, aged about 18 to 95 years. This entry belongs to a study of blood T cell repertoires in COVID-19. The CDR3 is made up of 16 amino acids. V trimming: 9 bases; J trimming: 2 bases; junction bases outside the gene matches: 12. Per the germline V gene, CDR1 is MDHEN and CDR2 is SYDVKM.

This chain connects TRBV28 to TRBJ2-4, with 8 bases lining up with TRBD2. Sequencing was carried out using PBMCs or T cells enriched from blood (not recorded which). The clonotype was recovered from a man between 65 and 85 years old who had been exposed to COVID-19. The CDR3 DNA is TGTGCCAGTCTCGGGGGGACGGGAGGGACCAAAAACATTCAGTACTTC. This encodes CASLGGTGGTKNIQYF. The full variable domain, its missing parts supplied by reference TRBV28 and TRBJ2-4, is DVKVTQSSRYLVKRTGEKVFLECVQDMDHENMFWYRQDPGLGLRLIYFSYDVKMKEKGDIPEGYSVSREKKERFSLILESASTNQTSMYLCASLGGTGGTKNIQYFGAGTRLSVL.